This T cell receptor beta chain was obtained from a study of T cell responses to AZD1222 COVID-19 vaccine. Study conclusions and caveats: White British donors predominated, females outnumbered males, and clonal diversity was possibly underestimated.

In the case of this clone: The antigen remains undetermined.

The germline V gene encodes CDR1 SEHNR and CDR2 FQNEAQ (reference sequence). V gave up 5 bases and J gave up 3 bases, with 20 bases separating them. The CDR3 extends over 17 amino acids. Clones were read by immunoSEQ multiplex PCR, and TCRdb kept only the in-frame ones, dropping some. The table lists some 150,000 clones, 75% to 95% of them singletons. Second-dose timings of about 4 or about 12 weeks were pooled. The genes are TRBV7-9 and TRBJ1-3; TRBD1 might be the D (5 bases). Sample: peripheral blood, taken 28 days after the second AZD1222 dose. The TCR sequence derives from an adult who received the AZD1222 COVID-19 vaccine. The CDR3 coding sequence is TGTGCCAGCAGCCCTCCAGGGTCGTCCGACGGTGGAAACACCATATATTTT. Translation: CASSPPGSSDGGNTIYF.